The sequence of this T cell receptor (beta chain) was determined in a study of blood T cell repertoires in COVID-19. As for the study in general: Spain, Italy and the United States supplied samples that represented acute and convalescent COVID-19. Sources were T cells, B-cell-depleted T cells, or PBMCs; the material itself was cDNA or gDNA.

CDR1 and CDR2 from the germline V gene are KGHSH and LQKENI. This CDR3 is 14 amino acids long. Trimming left V 2 bases short and J 1 base short, with 8 bases between. This clone was counted at least ten times. Per the original data handling: By means of reference gene primer amplification, nucleated cell counts were estimated. Measured with immunoSEQ multiplex PCR; TCRdb has only the in-frame clones, and not every one. That table supplies the V and J calls and clone size; D and trimming were determined from the DNA. The data hold around 93,000 clones, with roughly 71% observed a single time. Sequenced: peripheral blood. J is TRBJ1-1 and V is TRBV18; D is perhaps TRBD1 (5 bases). The clonotype was recovered from a woman older than 75 with acute or convalescent COVID-19. CDR3 DNA sequence: TGTGCCAGCTCACCAGGAACAGGGAACACTGAAGCTTTCTTT. It specifies CASSPGTGNTEAFF. The entire variable domain, with the rest obtained from reference TRBV18 and TRBJ1-1, is as follows: NAGVMQNPRHLVRRRGQEARLRCSPMKGHSHVYWYRQLPEEGLKFMVYLQKENIIDESGMPKERFSAEFPKEGPSILRIQQVVRGDSAAYFCASSPGTGNTEAFFGQGTRLTVV.